This T cell receptor beta chain stems from a study of T cell responses to AZD1222 COVID-19 vaccine. In this sample, this clone turned up a few times. Its antigen is undetermined. Sequencing was performed with immunoSEQ multiplex PCR; in TCRdb, only in-frame clones are kept and a portion is missing. The data show more than 80,000 clones, roughly 88% seen once. Notes on the study in general: Spike-specific TCR depth and breadth grew after two AZD1222 doses.

The V segment lost 6 bases and the J segment 3 bases; nucleotides outside the gene matches: 6. Germline V CDR1 and CDR2: LNHDA, SQIVND (reference sequence). The CDR3 consists of 15 residues. The clonotype was recovered from an adult in good health. The specimen was peripheral blood, collected on day 0 of AZD1222 vaccination. V and J are TRBV19 and TRBJ2-2, with 8 nucleotides matching TRBD2. The CDR3: CASRLTSGYTGELFF. CDR3 DNA sequence: TGTGCCAGTAGATTAACTAGCGGATACACCGGGGAGCTGTTTTTT.